This TCR beta chain comes out of a study of technical replicates of blood from a few donors. Clones were read by immunoSEQ multiplex PCR, and TCRdb kept only the in-frame ones, dropping some. The sample gives fewer than 110,000 clones, 96% of which show up once; roughly 0.21% is in the top ten. Sequences were obtained from T cells isolated from PBMCs. This TCR derives from a human donor in good health.

The CDR3 region has the DNA TGTGCCATCGGAGGCCTAGGAGATTCACCCCTCCACTTT. Encoded protein: CAIGGLGDSPLHF. The gene calls are TRBV10-3 and TRBJ1-6; D not certain. The CDR3 runs to 13 residues. Per germline, CDR1 ENHRY and CDR2 SYGVKD. Trimming took off 8 bases at V and 8 bases at J, with 13 bases between the two ends.